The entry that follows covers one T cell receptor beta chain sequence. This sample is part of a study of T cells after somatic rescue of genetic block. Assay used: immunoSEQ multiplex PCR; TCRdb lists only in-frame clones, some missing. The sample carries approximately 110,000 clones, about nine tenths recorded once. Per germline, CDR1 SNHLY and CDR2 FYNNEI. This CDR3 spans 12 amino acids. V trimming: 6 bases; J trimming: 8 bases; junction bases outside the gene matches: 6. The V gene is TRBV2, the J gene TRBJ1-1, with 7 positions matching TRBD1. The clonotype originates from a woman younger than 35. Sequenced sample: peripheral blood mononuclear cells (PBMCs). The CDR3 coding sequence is TGTGCCAGCAGCCAGACAGGGATCGAAGCTTTCTTT. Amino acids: CASSQTGIEAFF.